The source of this T cell receptor beta chain is a study of blood T cell repertoires in COVID-19. Turning to the study itself: The study drew acute and convalescent COVID-19 samples from the United States, Italy and Spain. In each case, the material was cDNA or gDNA derived from T cells, B-cell-depleted T cells, or PBMCs.

The CDR3 runs 13 residues. Germline-derived CDR1 and CDR2 are SGDLS and YYNGEE. Deletions cut 2 bases from V and 7 bases from J, with 13 bases between. Those enrolled, adults aged 18 to 89 years, came from under 25 US areas. Using immunoSEQ multiplex PCR, the repertoire was profiled, and TCRdb retains in-frame clones only, with some absent. The table records around 280,000 clones, almost 90% of them present only once. Sequencing was carried out using PBMCs or T cells enriched from blood (not recorded which). This chain uses TRBV9 with TRBJ2-7; D perhaps matches TRBD2 (5 bases). The clonotype originates from a woman between 18 and 29 years old with acute COVID-19. The CDR3 bases are TGTGCCAGCAGCGTTGATGAGGGAGCTGAGCAGTACTTC. Translation gives CASSVDEGAEQYF.